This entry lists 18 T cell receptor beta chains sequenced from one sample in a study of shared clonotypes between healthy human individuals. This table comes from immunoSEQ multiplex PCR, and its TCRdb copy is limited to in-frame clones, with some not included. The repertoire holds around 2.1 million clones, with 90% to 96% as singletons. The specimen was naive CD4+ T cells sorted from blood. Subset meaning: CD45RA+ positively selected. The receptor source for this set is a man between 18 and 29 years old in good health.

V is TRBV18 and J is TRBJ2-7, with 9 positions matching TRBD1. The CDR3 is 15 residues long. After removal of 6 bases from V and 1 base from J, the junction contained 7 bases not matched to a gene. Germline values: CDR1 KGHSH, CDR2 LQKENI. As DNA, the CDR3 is TGTGCCAGCTCCTTACAGGGGGCGCGGTCCTACGAGCAGTACTTC. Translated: CASSLQGARSYEQYF.

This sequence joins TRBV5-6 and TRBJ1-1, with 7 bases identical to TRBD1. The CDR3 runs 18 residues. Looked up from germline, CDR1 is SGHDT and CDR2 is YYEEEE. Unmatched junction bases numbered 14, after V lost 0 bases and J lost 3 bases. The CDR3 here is CASSLGPNTGVGDTEAFF. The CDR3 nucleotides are TGTGCCAGCAGCTTGGGGCCCAACACAGGGGTCGGGGACACTGAAGCTTTCTTT.

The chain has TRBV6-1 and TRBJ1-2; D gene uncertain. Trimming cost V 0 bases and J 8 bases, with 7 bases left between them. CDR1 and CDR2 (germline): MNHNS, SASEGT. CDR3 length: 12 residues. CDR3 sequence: CASSEAGIGYTF. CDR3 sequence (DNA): TGTGCCAGCAGTGAAGCCGGGATCGGCTACACCTTC.

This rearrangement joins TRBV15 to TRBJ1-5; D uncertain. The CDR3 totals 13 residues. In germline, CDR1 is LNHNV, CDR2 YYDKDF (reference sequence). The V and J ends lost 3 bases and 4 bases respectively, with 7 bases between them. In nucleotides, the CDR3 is TGTGCCACCAGCAGGGATCAAAATCAGCCCCAGCATTTT. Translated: CATSRDQNQPQHF.

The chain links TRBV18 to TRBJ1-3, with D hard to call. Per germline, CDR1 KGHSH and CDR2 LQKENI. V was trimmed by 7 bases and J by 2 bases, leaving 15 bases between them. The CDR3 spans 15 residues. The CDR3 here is CASFRPPRAGNTIYF. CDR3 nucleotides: TGTGCCAGCTTCCGGCCCCCAAGGGCTGGAAACACCATATATTTT.

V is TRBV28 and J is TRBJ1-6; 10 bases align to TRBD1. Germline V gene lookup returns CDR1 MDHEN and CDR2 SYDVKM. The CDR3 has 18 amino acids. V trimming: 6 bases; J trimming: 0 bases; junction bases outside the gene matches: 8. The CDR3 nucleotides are TGTGCCAGCAGGAGGGACAGGGGAGGTAGCTCCTATAATTCACCCCTCCACTTT. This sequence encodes CASRRDRGGSSYNSPLHF.

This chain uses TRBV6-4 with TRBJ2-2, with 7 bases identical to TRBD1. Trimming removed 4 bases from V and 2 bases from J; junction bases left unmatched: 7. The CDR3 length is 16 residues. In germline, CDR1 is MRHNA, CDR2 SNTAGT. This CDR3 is CASSVDRAINTGELFF. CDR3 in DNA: TGTGCCAGCAGTGTCGACAGGGCCATTAACACCGGGGAGCTGTTTTTT.

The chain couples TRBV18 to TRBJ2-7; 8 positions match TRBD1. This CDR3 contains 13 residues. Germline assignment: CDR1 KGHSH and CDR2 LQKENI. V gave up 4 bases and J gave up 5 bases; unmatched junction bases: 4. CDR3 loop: CASSLDRGHEQYF. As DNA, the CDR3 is TGTGCCAGCTCACTTGACAGGGGCCACGAGCAGTACTTC.

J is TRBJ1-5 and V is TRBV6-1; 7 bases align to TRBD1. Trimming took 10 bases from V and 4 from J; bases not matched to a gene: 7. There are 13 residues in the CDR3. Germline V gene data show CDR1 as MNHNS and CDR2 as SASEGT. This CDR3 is CATLDRINQPQHF. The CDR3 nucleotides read TGTGCCACCCTGGACAGGATTAATCAGCCCCAGCATTTT.

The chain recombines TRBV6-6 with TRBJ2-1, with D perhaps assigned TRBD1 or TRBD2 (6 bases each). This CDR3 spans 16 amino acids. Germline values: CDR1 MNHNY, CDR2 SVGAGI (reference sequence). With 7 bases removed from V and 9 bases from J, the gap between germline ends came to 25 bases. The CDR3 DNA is TGTGCCAGCACCCTAATCCGGGGGCAACGAGGTAGTGAGCAGTTCTTC. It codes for CASTLIRGQRGSEQFF.

In DNA form, the CDR3 reads TGTGCCAGCAGGGGGCCCGGGACGCACTATGGCTACACCTTC. Protein product: CASRGPGTHYGYTF. The V and J genes are TRBV25-1 and TRBJ1-2, with D possibly matching TRBD1 (5 bases). V gave up 6 bases and J gave up 3 bases, with 14 bases separating them. This CDR3 comprises 14 residues. Germline CDR1 reads MGHDK; CDR2 reads SYGVNS.

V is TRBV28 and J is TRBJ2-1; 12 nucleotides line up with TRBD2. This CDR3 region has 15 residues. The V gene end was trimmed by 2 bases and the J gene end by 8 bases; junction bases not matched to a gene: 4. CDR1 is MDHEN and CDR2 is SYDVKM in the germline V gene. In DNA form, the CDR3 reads TGTGCCAGCAGTTTACCTAGCGGGGGGGCGGATGAGCAGTTCTTC. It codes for CASSLPSGGADEQFF.

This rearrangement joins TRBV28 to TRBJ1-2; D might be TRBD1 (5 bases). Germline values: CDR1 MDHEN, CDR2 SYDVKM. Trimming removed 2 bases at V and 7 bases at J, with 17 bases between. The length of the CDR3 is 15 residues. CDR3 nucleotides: TGTGCCAGCAGTTTAGTGGGGCTTCCCCTGCTTGGCTACACCTTC. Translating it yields CASSLVGLPLLGYTF.

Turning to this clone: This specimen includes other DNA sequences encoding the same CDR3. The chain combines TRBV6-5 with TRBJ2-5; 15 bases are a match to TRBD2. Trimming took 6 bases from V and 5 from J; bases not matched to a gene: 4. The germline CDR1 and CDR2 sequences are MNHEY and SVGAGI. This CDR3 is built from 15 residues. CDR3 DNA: TGTGCCAGCAGAGGACTAGCGGGGGGGCGGGAGACCCAGTACTTC. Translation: CASRGLAGGRETQYF.

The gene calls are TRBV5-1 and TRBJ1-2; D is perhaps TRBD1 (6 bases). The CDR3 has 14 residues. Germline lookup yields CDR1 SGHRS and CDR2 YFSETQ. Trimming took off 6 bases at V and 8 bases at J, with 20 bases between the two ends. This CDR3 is CASNPTGQGKGYTF. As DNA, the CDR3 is TGCGCCAGCAACCCTACAGGGCAGGGGAAGGGCTACACCTTC.

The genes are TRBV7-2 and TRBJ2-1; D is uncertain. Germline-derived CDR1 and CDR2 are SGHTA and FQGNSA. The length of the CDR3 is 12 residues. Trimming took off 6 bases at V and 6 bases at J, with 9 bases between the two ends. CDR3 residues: CASRAVGNEQFF. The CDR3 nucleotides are TGTGCCAGCAGGGCTGTGGGCAATGAGCAGTTCTTC.

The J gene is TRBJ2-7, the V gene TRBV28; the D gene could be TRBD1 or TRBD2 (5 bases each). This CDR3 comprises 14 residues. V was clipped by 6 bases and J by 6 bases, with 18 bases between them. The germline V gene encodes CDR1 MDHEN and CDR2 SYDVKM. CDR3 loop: CASSTTWGSSEQYF. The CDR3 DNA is TGTGCCAGCAGCACCACTTGGGGGTCCAGCGAGCAGTACTTC.

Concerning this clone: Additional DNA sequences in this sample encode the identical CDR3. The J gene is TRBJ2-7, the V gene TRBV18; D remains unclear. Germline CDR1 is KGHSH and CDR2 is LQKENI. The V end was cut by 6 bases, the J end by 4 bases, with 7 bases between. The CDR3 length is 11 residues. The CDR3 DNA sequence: TGTGCCAGCTCGCCGAAGTACGAGCAGTACTTC. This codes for CASSPKYEQYF.